This TCR beta chain was captured in a study of response to subunit inactivated influenza vaccine. Study-wide findings and caveats: It was the authors' suggestion that each seasonal influenza vaccination recruits few new T cells.

CDR3 length equals 17 residues. The germline V gene encodes CDR1 LGHNA and CDR2 YNFKEQ. Trimming left V 0 bases short and J 0 bases short, with 13 bases between. MiXCR was run by TCRdb on the RT-PCR reads, yielding one entry per CDR3 protein. The sample lists more than 450,000 distinct CDR3 sequences; approximately 7.1% were seen once. This clonotype was seen a few times. Its target is unknown. The sequence was collected from a man between 50 and 70 years old who received an inactivated influenza vaccine. Sequencing used PBMCs from blood, obtained around 25 months after vaccination. This chain uses TRBV4-2 with TRBJ2-3, with D maybe TRBD2 (6 bases). The CDR3 nucleotides are TGTGCCAGCAGCCAAGACAGTAGCGGAGCGAGCACAGATACGCAGTATTTT. Its protein is CASSQDSSGASTDTQYF.